This record concerns one T cell receptor (beta chain) sequence. The record originates from a study of T-cell reconstitution after alpha-beta-depleted transplantation in children. Construction of the TCRbeta library involved unique molecular identifiers. TCRdb ran MiXCR on the PCR reads and lists one entry per CDR3 protein. The repertoire holds hundreds of thousands of distinct CDR3 sequences, with around 16% as singletons. Germline V gene lookup returns CDR1 SGHVS and CDR2 FQNEAQ. The CDR3 runs to 15 residues. Trimming left V 0 bases short and J 4 bases short, with 10 bases between. This specimen was PBMCs from the stem cell graft donor, taken from the stem cell graft. This receptor was identified in a human donor who donated a stem cell graft to a child with acute myeloid leukemia. V and J are TRBV7-8 and TRBJ1-5, with D uncertain. CDR3 DNA sequence: TGTGCCAGCAGCTTAGCGAACAGATCAAATCAGCCCCAGCATTTT. Translating it yields CASSLANRSNQPQHF. Filled out from reference TRBV7-8 and TRBJ1-5, the complete variable domain reads GAGVSQSPRYKVAKRGQDVALRCDPISGHVSLFWYQQALGQGPEFLTYFQNEAQLDKSGLPSDRFFAERPEGSVSTLKIQRTQQEDSAVYLCASSLANRSNQPQHFGDGTRLSIL.